The 27 T cell receptor beta chains reported below all come from one sample, sequenced in a study of neurological immune-mediated disorders (dated by TCRdb to the late 2010s). Libraries were made using 5' RACE. The reads were generated on an Illumina HiSeq 2500. The public sequencing data were trimmed at Q25 with fastp and processed into clonotypes with MiXCR by TCRdb, which kept only in-frame beta chains. Rows are unified per CDR3 protein, each entry keeping the most common DNA and genes. This sample has about 10,000 distinct CDR3 sequences in its table, and approximately 22% of those were observed once. The ten largest account for about an eighth of the sample. The specimen was CD8+ T cells from blood. All receptors come from a woman in her thirties or forties with multiple sclerosis.

The CDR3 bases are TGTGCCAGCAGCTTACGCGGGGCTGGGACCGGGGAGCTGTTTTTT. It codes for CASSLRGAGTGELFF. The chain joins TRBV7-8 to TRBJ2-2; D may be TRBD2 (6 bases). The CDR3 covers 15 residues. CDR1 SGHVS and CDR2 FQNEAQ come from the germline V gene. Trimming left V 2 bases short and J 5 bases short, with 12 bases between.

The chain employs TRBV5-1 and TRBJ2-3; possibly TRBD1 or TRBD2 for D (5 bases each). The CDR3 runs to 15 residues. Germline V gene sequence: CDR1 SGHRS, CDR2 YFSETQ. V was clipped by 4 bases and J by 0 bases, with 12 bases between them. The CDR3 region has the DNA TGCGCCAGCAGCCCTGGGACGGCTAGCACAGATACGCAGTATTTT. Residues: CASSPGTASTDTQYF.

This clonotype is medium-sized. The J gene is TRBJ2-1, the V gene TRBV29-1, with unresolved D. The germline V gene encodes CDR1 SQVTM and CDR2 ANQGSEA. V was clipped by 6 bases and J by 6 bases, with 12 bases between them. The CDR3 contains 12 residues. The CDR3 sequence: CSVPASSNEQFF. CDR3 nucleotide sequence: TGCAGCGTCCCTGCCAGTTCCAATGAGCAGTTCTTC.

This clonotype was counted ten times or more. The chain has TRBV4-1 and TRBJ2-7; D might be TRBD1 or TRBD2, each matching 6 bases. Trimming removed 4 bases from V and 2 bases from J, with 12 bases in between. CDR3 length equals 14 residues. Germline-derived CDR1 and CDR2 are MGHRA and YSYEKL. This chain's CDR3 is CASSLRGTTYEQYF. In DNA, the CDR3 is TGCGCCAGCAGCCTCCGCGGGACAACCTACGAGCAGTACTTC.

Ten or more counts support this clonotype. V is TRBV15 and J is TRBJ2-3; 8 nucleotides line up with TRBD2. Germline values: CDR1 LNHNV, CDR2 YYDKDF (reference sequence). The CDR3 contains 15 residues. The J segment lost 5 bases and the V segment lost 6 bases, leaving 10 bases of the junction unmatched. CDR3 nucleotide sequence: TGTGCCACCAGGGGTAGCGGGACCCTCGGAGATACGCAGTATTTT. Protein: CATRGSGTLGDTQYF.

A few counts support this clonotype. The gene calls are TRBV6-5 and TRBJ1-2, with 7 bases lining up with TRBD1. The V and J ends lost 2 bases and 14 bases, in that order; junction bases with no gene match: 11. Germline CDR1 is MNHEY and CDR2 is SVGAGI. This CDR3 region has 13 residues. The CDR3 region has the DNA TGTGCCAGCAGTTACGCGGAGGGTCAGGGGGTGACCTTC. This encodes CASSYAEGQGVTF.

This clonotype was counted many times. V and J are TRBV5-1 and TRBJ1-2, with TRBD1 as a possible D gene (6 bases). V lost 1 base and J lost 6, with 7 bases in between. This CDR3 region has 12 residues. Germline V gene data show CDR1 as SGHRS and CDR2 as YFSETQ. The CDR3 spells CASSLSGDGYTF. CDR3 bases: TGCGCCAGCAGCTTGTCAGGGGATGGCTACACCTTC.

By share, this clonotype ranks as medium-sized (0.01 to 0.1%). J is TRBJ2-7 and V is TRBV11-2; 7 bases are a match to TRBD1. The germline gives CDR1 SGHAT, CDR2 FQNNGV. Unmatched junction bases numbered 8, after V lost 4 bases and J lost 2 bases. The CDR3 has 15 residues. The CDR3 is CASSWPGTATYEQYF. DNA of the CDR3: TGTGCCAGCAGCTGGCCCGGGACAGCCACCTACGAGCAGTACTTC.

This clonotype was detected ten times or more. The V call is TRBV5-5, the J call TRBJ1-6; D is undetermined. V was clipped by 5 bases and J by 5 bases, with 17 bases between them. There are 16 residues in the CDR3. The germline V gene encodes CDR1 SGHKS and CDR2 YYEKEE (reference sequence). For the CDR3, the DNA is TGTGCCAGCAGTTACCCCTGGGGTCTAGATAATTCACCCCTCCACTTT. Translation: CASSYPWGLDNSPLHF.

This clonotype is deemed medium-sized. This sequence joins TRBV9 and TRBJ1-2, with D possibly matching TRBD1 (6 bases). This CDR3 contains 14 residues. Trimming shortened V by 4 bases and J by 8 bases, and 18 bases separated the two germline ends. Germline V gene lookup returns CDR1 SGDLS and CDR2 YYNGEE. The CDR3 spells CASSPWPGGRGYTF. The CDR3 DNA reads as TGTGCCAGCAGCCCTTGGCCCGGGGGCCGGGGCTACACCTTC.

This clonotype was seen many times. This CDR3 is CASSYSHSSYGYTF. The CDR3 DNA reads as TGTGCCAGCAGTTACTCCCACAGCTCCTATGGCTACACCTTC. The genes are TRBV6-5 and TRBJ1-2, with D hard to call. The CDR3 spans 14 residues. The germline V gene encodes CDR1 MNHEY and CDR2 SVGAGI. V lost 0 bases to trimming and J lost 4 bases, with 9 bases between them.

This clonotype appeared a few times. V usage is TRBV2 and J usage is TRBJ2-1; no reliable D call. V lost 0 bases, J lost 0 bases, and 9 bases lay in between. Germline CDR1 SNHLY, CDR2 FYNNEI. The CDR3 consists of 16 residues. The CDR3: CASSEAGFSSYNEQFF. The CDR3, as DNA: TGTGCCAGCAGTGAAGCGGGGTTCAGCTCCTACAATGAGCAGTTCTTC.

This clonotype was seen ten or more times. V gene TRBV10-3 combines with J gene TRBJ1-1; 7 nucleotides align to TRBD1. CDR1 ENHRY and CDR2 SYGVKD come from the germline V gene. The CDR3 spans 16 residues. The ends lost 1 base at V and 0 bases at J; junction bases unmatched: 5. CDR3 region: CAISEWGQRMNTEAFF. The CDR3 coding sequence is TGTGCCATCAGTGAGTGGGGACAGCGAATGAACACTGAAGCTTTCTTT.

The table lists this clonotype with many counts. This chain joins TRBV12-3 or TRBV12-4 and TRBJ2-5; D is uncertain. With 7 bases removed from V and 1 base from J, the gap between germline ends came to 10 bases. The length of the CDR3 is 13 residues. This CDR3 reads CASNNPFQETQYF. The DNA for the CDR3 is TGTGCCAGCAACAACCCTTTCCAAGAGACCCAGTACTTC.

For this clonotype: An end of the junction differs from the germline gene, which may be a read error. V and J are TRBV12-3 or TRBV12-4 and TRBJ1-1, with TRBD1 matching over 7 bases. The CDR3 spans 13 residues. Written as DNA, the CDR3 is TGTGCCAGCAGTTTTCTTCCGGGACAGCTCCCGAACTTT. As protein: CASSFLPGQLPNF.

This clonotype was seen ten or more times. The chain links TRBV5-6 to TRBJ1-5; TRBD1 might be the D (5 bases). The germline V gene encodes CDR1 SGHDT and CDR2 YYEEEE. Between the trimmed V and J ends, which lost 0 bases and 4 bases, there was a span of 17 bases. There are 17 residues in the CDR3. CDR3 in amino acids: CASSLGGTTAYNQPQHF. The CDR3 coding sequence is TGTGCCAGCAGCTTGGGAGGTACGACAGCTTATAATCAGCCCCAGCATTTT.

This clonotype was seen ten or more times. CDR3: CASSPVGGTEAFF. The DNA of the CDR3 is TGTGCCAGCAGCCCGGTGGGAGGGACTGAAGCTTTCTTT. V gene TRBV25-1 combines with J gene TRBJ1-1; D unresolved. CDR1 and CDR2 from the germline V gene are MGHDK and SYGVNS. The CDR3 length is 13 residues. V was cut by 6 bases and J by 5 bases, with 13 bases left in between.

This chain connects TRBV5-1 to TRBJ2-5; D is tentatively TRBD1 or TRBD2 (5 bases each). The V gene lost 0 bases and the J gene lost 5 bases, with 17 bases spanning the gap. Per germline, CDR1 SGHRS and CDR2 YFSETQ. This CDR3 has 16 amino acids. Here the CDR3 reads CASSLEGPGKGETQYF. Here the CDR3 DNA reads TGCGCCAGCAGCTTGGAGGGCCCGGGGAAGGGGGAGACCCAGTACTTC.

This clonotype counts as medium-sized. As DNA, the CDR3 is TGTGCCAGCAGCCTAAGCACTAGCTGGGAGACCCAGTACTTC. Translated: CASSLSTSWETQYF. J is TRBJ2-5 and V is TRBV7-2; D may be TRBD2 (6 bases). Germline-derived CDR1 and CDR2 are SGHTA and FQGNSA. The CDR3 spans 14 residues. Trimming shortened V by 5 bases and J by 5 bases, and 15 bases separated the two germline ends.

The genes are TRBV5-1 and TRBJ2-1; D possibly matches TRBD1 or TRBD2 (5 bases each). Trimming cost V 0 bases and J 0 bases, with 13 bases left between them. Germline values: CDR1 SGHRS, CDR2 YFSETQ. The length of the CDR3 is 17 residues. The CDR3 nucleotides read TGCGCCAGCAGCTTGGGAGGGGCCTTTACCTCCTACAATGAGCAGTTCTTC. Protein product: CASSLGGAFTSYNEQFF.

Ten or more counts support this clonotype. This chain connects TRBV5-5 to TRBJ1-6; D uncertain. Germline V gene lookup returns CDR1 SGHKS and CDR2 YYEKEE (reference sequence). The length of the CDR3 is 13 residues. The V and J ends lost 4 bases and 13 bases respectively, with 15 bases between them. The chain's CDR3 is CASSPPGLAPLHF. The CDR3 bases are TGTGCCAGCAGCCCTCCCGGGTTGGCCCCCCTCCACTTT.

The rearrangement uses TRBV29-1 and TRBJ2-5, with D possibly matching TRBD2 (6 bases). The CDR3 is made up of 12 amino acids. Trimming stripped 3 bases from V and 5 bases from J, with 10 bases between. CDR1 and CDR2 from the germline V gene are SQVTM and ANQGSEA. The CDR3 sequence: CSVDGGAETQYF. CDR3 nucleotide sequence: TGCAGCGTTGATGGAGGGGCTGAGACCCAGTACTTC. Filled out from reference TRBV29-1 and TRBJ2-5, the complete variable domain reads SAVISQKPSRDICQRGTSLTIQCQVDSQVTMMFWYRQQPGQSLTLIATANQGSEATYESGFVIDKFPISRPNLTFSTLTVSNMSPEDSSIYLCSVDGGAETQYFGPGTRLLVL.

This clonotype was seen repeatedly, ten times or more. The chain joins TRBV10-3 to TRBJ2-3; TRBD2 agrees at 7 bases. This CDR3 contains 15 residues. V lost 2 bases to trimming and J lost 4 bases; unmatched junction nucleotides: 6. Germline V CDR1 and CDR2: ENHRY, SYGVKD. Here the CDR3 DNA reads TGTGCCATCAGTGAGCCCGGACTAGTTTCAGATACGCAGTATTTT. Protein product: CAISEPGLVSDTQYF.

This clonotype was detected ten times or more. The chain carries TRBV29-1 and TRBJ1-2; tentative D call: TRBD1 (5 bases). CDR3 length equals 13 residues. Germline-derived CDR1 and CDR2 are SQVTM and ANQGSEA. V was pared by 5 bases and J by 1 base, with 11 bases between. CDR3 amino acids: CSVYGTVNYGYTF. The CDR3 region has the DNA TGCAGCGTTTATGGGACGGTTAACTATGGCTACACCTTC.

In its sample, this clonotype was seen many times. The chain is built from TRBV29-1 and TRBJ2-3, with 10 positions matching TRBD1. In germline, CDR1 is SQVTM, CDR2 ANQGSEA. The trim removed 3 bases at V and 2 bases at J, leaving 8 bases unmatched. CDR3 size: 16 residues. The CDR3, as DNA: TGCAGCGTTGACTGGGACAGGGGAATTCCCACAGATACGCAGTATTTT. Its protein product is CSVDWDRGIPTDTQYF.

By share of the sample, this clonotype is medium-sized. This rearrangement joins TRBV5-6 to TRBJ2-2; tentative D call: TRBD1 (5 bases). Germline V CDR1 and CDR2: SGHDT, YYEEEE. Trimming stripped 3 bases from V and 2 bases from J, with 11 bases between. This CDR3 spans 15 amino acids. The CDR3 DNA follows: TGTGCCAGCAGCTCTCTGGGGCCCAACACCGGGGAGCTGTTTTTT. It specifies CASSSLGPNTGELFF.

The sample holds many counts of this clonotype. This chain joins TRBV20-1 and TRBJ2-1; 7 bases match TRBD2. Trimming removed 3 bases from V and 6 bases from J; junction bases left unmatched: 8. The length of the CDR3 is 14 residues. Germline CDR1 reads DFQATT; CDR2 reads SNEGSKA (reference sequence). CDR3 region: CSASGGYVGNEQFF. In nucleotides, the CDR3 is TGCAGTGCTAGCGGGGGGTACGTGGGCAATGAGCAGTTCTTC.